Below are 21 T cell receptor beta chains sequenced from a single sample in a study of blood T cell repertoires in COVID-19. Measured with immunoSEQ multiplex PCR; TCRdb has only the in-frame clones, and not every one. This sample carries about 140,000 clones, 80% to 85% of them seen once, and the ten largest clones take 5.5%. Sequenced material: PBMCs or T cells enriched from blood (not recorded which). The source is a man between 40 and 49 years old with acute COVID-19.

This clone has a handful of counts. This chain joins TRBV2 and TRBJ2-2; a weak D match, TRBD1 (5 bases). V lost 8 bases, J lost 1 base, and 11 bases lay in between. The germline V gene encodes CDR1 SNHLY and CDR2 FYNNEI. The CDR3 totals 14 residues. CDR3: CASRAGLNTGELFF. Written as DNA, the CDR3 is TGTGCCAGCCGGGCAGGGTTGAACACCGGGGAGCTGTTTTTT. Based on the CDR3 plus reference TRBV2 and TRBJ2-2, the full variable domain is EPEVTQTPSHQVTQMGQEVILRCVPISNHLYFYWYRQILGQKVEFLVSFYNNEISEKSEIFDDQFSVERPDGSNFTLKIRSTKLEDSAMYFCASRAGLNTGELFFGEGSRLTVL.

The chain combines TRBV9 with TRBJ1-5; no clear D. The CDR3 has 15 residues. Germline loops: CDR1 SGDLS, CDR2 YYNGEE. Between the trimmed V and J ends, which lost 3 bases and 4 bases, there was a span of 14 bases. The CDR3 spells CASSEGGQRNQPQHF. The CDR3 DNA reads as TGTGCCAGCAGCGAAGGAGGGCAGAGAAATCAGCCCCAGCATTTT.

This chain uses TRBV28 with TRBJ2-2; no definite D call. Per the germline V gene, CDR1 is MDHEN and CDR2 is SYDVKM. The V end lost 7 bases, the J end lost 4 bases, and 10 bases lay between the germline ends. The CDR3 loop spans 13 amino acids. CDR3 amino acids: CASIHYSTGELFF. The CDR3 DNA sequence: TGTGCCAGCATTCACTATAGCACCGGGGAGCTGTTTTTT.

CDR3 in DNA: TGTGCCAGCAGCGTAGGGGGAGGGAACACCGGGGAGCTGTTTTTT. It encodes CASSVGGGNTGELFF. This chain uses TRBV9 with TRBJ2-2, with a weak D call TRBD2 (6 bases). V lost 0 bases to trimming and J lost 1 base, with 7 bases between them. Germline CDR1 is SGDLS and CDR2 is YYNGEE. The CDR3 is 15 amino acids.

The rearrangement joins TRBV6-2 or TRBV6-3 to TRBJ2-1, with a weak D call TRBD2 (5 bases). Germline values: CDR1 MNHEY, CDR2 SVGEGT. Trimming shortened V by 2 bases and J by 9 bases, and 11 bases separated the two germline ends. The CDR3 runs to 13 residues. The CDR3 coding sequence is TGTGCCAGCAGTTACGGAATAGGAGGTGAGCAGTTCTTC. As protein: CASSYGIGGEQFF.

This chain links TRBV14 with TRBJ1-1; possibly TRBD1 for D (5 bases). The CDR3 totals 15 residues. The V end was cut by 1 base, the J end by 6 bases, with 15 bases between. Germline CDR1 and CDR2: SGHDN and FVKESK. This CDR3 is CASSQGRGGGPEAFF. The CDR3, as DNA: TGTGCCAGCAGCCAAGGGCGCGGGGGAGGGCCTGAAGCTTTCTTT.

This clone is a singleton in its sample. V usage is TRBV5-4 and J usage is TRBJ2-2; 13 bases line up with TRBD2. V trimming: 4 bases; J trimming: 6 bases; junction bases outside the gene matches: 6. The CDR3 loop spans 16 amino acids. The germline V gene has CDR1 SGHNT and CDR2 YYREEE (reference sequence). As DNA, the CDR3 is TGTGCCAGCAGCCCCTGGACTAGCGGGAGTTCCGGGGAGCTGTTTTTT. Its translation: CASSPWTSGSSGELFF. The variable domain in full, with the rest retrieved from reference TRBV5-4 and TRBJ2-2, is ETGVTQSPTHLIKTRGQQVTLRCSSQSGHNTVSWYQQALGQGPQFIFQYYREEENGRGNFPPRFSGLQFPNYSSELNVNALELDDSALYLCASSPWTSGSSGELFFGEGSRLTVL.

This rearrangement joins TRBV7-2 to TRBJ2-3, with D tentatively TRBD2 (6 bases). The CDR3 has 14 residues. Per the germline V gene, CDR1 is SGHTA and CDR2 is FQGNSA. The V end lost 5 bases, the J end lost 6 bases, and 15 bases lay between the germline ends. CDR3 DNA sequence: TGTGCCAGCAGCCTTAGCGGTTCTTTGGATACGCAGTATTTT. Translation: CASSLSGSLDTQYF.

The V gene is TRBV19, the J gene TRBJ2-5, with 9 bases fitting TRBD2. The V segment lost 5 bases and the J segment 6 bases; nucleotides outside the gene matches: 13. This CDR3 spans 16 amino acids. CDR1 and CDR2 (germline): LNHDA, SQIVND (reference sequence). Here the CDR3 reads CASSPGASGDYKTQYF. In DNA form, the CDR3 reads TGTGCCAGTAGTCCAGGAGCTAGCGGGGACTATAAGACCCAGTACTTC.

This clone turned up a few times. This chain joins TRBV4-3 and TRBJ2-1, with D possibly TRBD2 on 6 matching bases. V lost 0 bases, J lost 7 bases, and 13 bases lay in between. From germline, CDR1 is LGHNA and CDR2 YSLEER. The CDR3 totals 15 residues. Written as DNA, the CDR3 is TGCGCCAGCAGCCAAGATGAGGTGCGGGGTAATGAGCAGTTCTTC. As protein: CASSQDEVRGNEQFF.

V and J are TRBV15 and TRBJ2-7; TRBD2 might be the D (7 bases). CDR1 is LNHNV, CDR2 YYDKDF, per germline (reference sequence). The V end lost 5 bases, the J end lost 4 bases, and 18 bases lay between the germline ends. The CDR3 extends over 15 amino acids. The CDR3 region is CATSGGLAADYEQYF. In DNA form, the CDR3 reads TGTGCCACCAGCGGGGGCCTAGCGGCGGATTACGAGCAGTACTTC. Combining the CDR3 with reference TRBV15 and TRBJ2-7 gives the whole variable domain DAMVIQNPRYQVTQFGKPVTLSCSQTLNHNVMYWYQQKSSQAPKLLFHYYDKDFNNEADTPDNFQSRRPNTSFCFLDIRSPGLGDTAMYLCATSGGLAADYEQYFGPGTRLTVT.

This clone was seen once. V usage is TRBV9 and J usage is TRBJ2-1; the D is unclear. Trimming left V 0 bases short and J 7 bases short, with 8 bases between. The CDR3 totals 13 residues. Germline lookup yields CDR1 SGDLS and CDR2 YYNGEE. CDR3 sequence: CASSVGPKNEQFF. Written as DNA, the CDR3 is TGTGCCAGCAGCGTAGGGCCCAAAAATGAGCAGTTCTTC.

The V call is TRBV28, the J call TRBJ2-1; D call uncertain. V was clipped by 3 bases and J by 7 bases, with 13 bases between them. The CDR3 length is 14 residues. CDR1 MDHEN and CDR2 SYDVKM come from the germline V gene. CDR3 DNA sequence: TGTGCCAGCAGTTTTGCTGGAGCCCGGAATGAGCAGTTCTTC. Protein: CASSFAGARNEQFF. The complete variable domain, with remaining parts taken from reference TRBV28 and TRBJ2-1, reads DVKVTQSSRYLVKRTGEKVFLECVQDMDHENMFWYRQDPGLGLRLIYFSYDVKMKEKGDIPEGYSVSREKKERFSLILESASTNQTSMYLCASSFAGARNEQFFGPGTRLTVL.

The V gene is TRBV7-2, the J gene TRBJ1-5; 8 nucleotides agree with TRBD1. Germline V gene data show CDR1 as SGHTA and CDR2 as FQGNSA. This CDR3 has 15 amino acids. With 4 bases clipped from V and 7 bases from J, the junction kept 9 bases outside the gene matches. CDR3 sequence reads: CASSSSQGAFQPQHF. CDR3 nucleotides: TGTGCCAGCAGCTCTTCCCAGGGGGCATTCCAGCCCCAGCATTTT.

This chain uses TRBV2 with TRBJ1-4, with 7 bases matching TRBD1. CDR3 length: 14 amino acids. Per germline, CDR1 SNHLY and CDR2 FYNNEI. J was trimmed by 5 bases and V by 2 bases; bases with no gene match: 2. The CDR3 region is CASSEWTGNEKLFF. CDR3 coding DNA: TGTGCCAGCAGTGAATGGACAGGCAATGAAAAACTGTTTTTT.

This chain uses TRBV4-3 with TRBJ1-3, with 7 bases lining up with TRBD1. The junction had 4 bases not matched to a gene; V was cut back by 4 bases and J by 4 bases. CDR3 length: 14 amino acids. Per germline, CDR1 LGHNA and CDR2 YSLEER. DNA of the CDR3: TGCGCCAGCAGCCCTCAGGGGGAGGGAAACACCATATATTTT. Its translation: CASSPQGEGNTIYF.

The chain carries TRBV6-2 or TRBV6-3 and TRBJ2-2; no clear D. The CDR3 sequence is 15 residues long. Per germline, CDR1 MNHEY and CDR2 SVGEGT. Deletions cut 6 bases from V and 3 bases from J, with 14 bases between. The chain's CDR3 is CASSALDFYTGELFF. The CDR3, as DNA: TGTGCCAGCAGCGCCCTCGACTTCTACACCGGGGAGCTGTTTTTT.

This clone was seen a handful of times. The rearrangement links TRBV5-1 to TRBJ2-5; D is possibly TRBD1 (6 bases). Trimming left V 6 bases short and J 3 bases short, with 12 bases between. The CDR3 contains 13 residues. Germline lookup yields CDR1 SGHRS and CDR2 YFSETQ. CDR3 residues: CASNNRVEETQYF. The CDR3 DNA sequence: TGCGCCAGCAACAACAGGGTCGAAGAGACCCAGTACTTC.

This clone was detected a few times. The J gene is TRBJ2-7, the V gene TRBV10-3; 8 bases match TRBD2. The CDR3 sequence is 16 residues long. J lost 5 bases, V lost 8 bases, and 17 bases had no gene match. CDR1 and CDR2 from the germline V gene are ENHRY and SYGVKD. CDR3 loop: CAISATGTRVYNEQYF. The CDR3 region has the DNA TGTGCCATCTCCGCGACCGGGACTAGGGTATATAACGAGCAGTACTTC.

The chain is built from TRBV2 and TRBJ2-3, with 12 bases lining up with TRBD2. V shed 1 base and J 1 base; nucleotides not matched to a gene: 0. The V gene's germline CDR1 is SNHLY and CDR2 FYNNEI. There are 16 residues in the CDR3. The CDR3 loop is CASSEGLAGGTDTQYF. DNA for the CDR3: TGTGCCAGCAGTGAAGGACTAGCGGGAGGCACAGATACGCAGTATTTT.

This rearrangement joins TRBV11-2 to TRBJ1-2, with 8 bases that match TRBD1. Per the germline V gene, CDR1 is SGHAT and CDR2 is FQNNGV. V dropped 6 bases and J dropped 4; count of bases not matched to a gene: 4. There are 13 residues in the CDR3. CDR3 sequence reads: CASSLGTGYGYTF. The CDR3 DNA reads as TGTGCCAGCAGTCTGGGGACAGGCTATGGCTACACCTTC.